Below, 30 T cell receptor beta chains from the same sample are listed, as sequenced in a study of T cells after yellow fever vaccination. TCRdb called the 5' RACE reads again in MiXCR, with one record for every CDR3 protein. The sample records 25,000 to 35,000 distinct CDR3 sequences, 6.3% being singletons. Sequencing was performed on PBMCs, either bulk or a sorted T-cell subset (CD4+, CD8+, memory, or dextramer-sorted; not recorded which), taken on the day of the yellow fever booster vaccination. The receptors derive from a man aged 25 to 40 who received the YFV17D yellow fever vaccine.

This clonotype has at least ten counts. This chain joins TRBV7-8 and TRBJ2-6; 7 bases map to TRBD1. The ends lost 5 bases at V and 0 bases at J; junction bases unmatched: 7. CDR3 length equals 17 residues. The V gene's germline CDR1 is SGHVS and CDR2 FQNEAQ. CDR3 nucleotide sequence: TGTGCCAGCAGCCTACTGACAGGGCCCTCTGGGGCCAACGTCCTGACTTTC. It specifies CASSLLTGPSGANVLTF.

This clonotype was seen ten or more times. The chain combines TRBV27 with TRBJ2-7, with 9 bases that match TRBD1. With 6 bases clipped from V and 3 bases from J, the junction kept 9 bases outside the gene matches. CDR3 size: 15 residues. The germline gives CDR1 MNHEY, CDR2 SMNVEV (reference sequence). DNA for the CDR3: TGTGCCAGCAGCCCTCTGGAGACAGGGGGCTACGAGCAGTACTTC. Translation gives CASSPLETGGYEQYF.

In its sample, this clonotype was seen a few times. The CDR3 spells CASSLTRDGGANVLTF. In DNA, the CDR3 is TGTGCCAGCAGTTTAACCAGGGATGGTGGGGCCAACGTCCTGACTTTC. The chain employs TRBV27 and TRBJ2-6, with D possibly TRBD1 on 5 matching bases. The CDR3 contains 16 residues. The V gene lost 2 bases and the J gene lost 3 bases, with 11 bases spanning the gap. Germline V gene data show CDR1 as MNHEY and CDR2 as SMNVEV (reference sequence).

This clonotype was observed a few times. The V gene is TRBV20-1, the J gene TRBJ1-5, with D hard to call. CDR1 is DFQATT and CDR2 is SNEGSKA in the germline V gene (reference sequence). The CDR3 extends over 14 amino acids. Trimming left V 5 bases short and J 0 bases short, with 11 bases between. The CDR3 bases are TGCAGTGCTTATGACATTTATAGCAATCAGCCCCAGCATTTT. This encodes CSAYDIYSNQPQHF.

The table lists this clonotype with many counts. The chain employs TRBV6-5 and TRBJ2-5; D possibly corresponds to TRBD2 (6 bases). The CDR3 has 15 residues. The V gene lost 5 bases and the J gene lost 4 bases, with 17 bases spanning the gap. Germline V gives CDR1 MNHEY, CDR2 SVGAGI. The CDR3 DNA is TGTGCCAGCAGTCGTCACCCCGGGGGTAGAGAGACCCAGTACTTC. Encoded protein: CASSRHPGGRETQYF.

In its sample, this clonotype was seen many times. V gene TRBV24-1 combines with J gene TRBJ2-5; 9 bases agree with TRBD1. From germline, CDR1 is KGHDR and CDR2 SFDVKD. V lost 2 bases to trimming and J lost 1 base; unmatched junction nucleotides: 10. The CDR3 totals 18 residues. The CDR3 sequence: CATSDSNGQGLSQETQYF. The DNA for the CDR3 is TGTGCCACCAGTGATTCCAACGGACAGGGGCTCTCCCAAGAGACCCAGTACTTC.

There are many counts of this clonotype. This rearrangement joins TRBV4-2 to TRBJ2-1, with D possibly TRBD1 on 6 matching bases. The CDR3 is 14 amino acids. Germline V CDR1 and CDR2: LGHNA, YNFKEQ. The V gene lost 4 bases and the J gene lost 5 bases, with 12 bases spanning the gap. CDR3 residues: CASSPDRRDNEQFF. The CDR3 DNA sequence: TGTGCCAGCAGCCCTGACAGGCGCGACAATGAGCAGTTCTTC.

This chain joins TRBV3-1 and TRBJ1-2, with D unresolved. V was shortened by 0 bases and J by 5 bases, with 7 bases between the two germline ends. Germline V gene data show CDR1 as LGHDT and CDR2 as YNNKEL (reference sequence). The CDR3 has 13 residues. The CDR3 protein is CASSQEDAYGYTF. For the CDR3, the DNA is TGTGCCAGCAGCCAAGAGGACGCGTATGGCTACACCTTC.

The table lists this clonotype with many counts. This chain joins TRBV7-6 and TRBJ1-5, with D tentatively TRBD1 (5 bases). Per the germline V gene, CDR1 is SGHVS and CDR2 is FNYEAQ. Trimming left V 5 bases short and J 7 bases short, with 12 bases between. The CDR3 has 13 amino acids. CDR3 amino acids: CASSPGHNQPQHF. CDR3 bases: TGTGCCAGCAGCCCAGGACATAACCAGCCCCAGCATTTT.

This clonotype appeared a few times. The chain recombines TRBV9 with TRBJ2-2; 9 bases fit TRBD2. Germline assignment: CDR1 SGDLS and CDR2 YYNGEE. V gave up 8 bases and J gave up 0 bases; unmatched junction bases: 2. The CDR3 totals 14 residues. The CDR3 loop is CASRLAANTGELFF. The CDR3 nucleotides read TGTGCCAGTCGACTAGCGGCGAACACCGGGGAGCTGTTTTTT.

The DNA for the CDR3 is TGTGCCAGCAGTCGCCGACTAGCGAGGGGGTTGGATACGCAGTATTTT. Residues: CASSRRLARGLDTQYF. The chain joins TRBV6-5 to TRBJ2-3; 8 nucleotides agree with TRBD2. Trimming cost V 5 bases and J 6 bases; bases outside gene matches: 13. The V gene's germline CDR1 is MNHEY and CDR2 SVGAGI. This CDR3 spans 16 amino acids.

This clonotype was seen repeatedly, ten times or more. This rearrangement joins TRBV4-3 to TRBJ2-1, with D maybe TRBD2 (6 bases). V was shortened by 0 bases and J by 8 bases, with 11 bases between the two germline ends. Germline CDR1 LGHNA, CDR2 YSLEER. The CDR3 runs to 14 residues. This CDR3 is CASSQEGGTHEQFF. In DNA, the CDR3 is TGCGCCAGCAGCCAAGAAGGAGGGACCCATGAGCAGTTCTTC.

The V gene is TRBV19, the J gene TRBJ1-1, with 7 bases that match TRBD1. The CDR3 is made up of 15 amino acids. The ends lost 6 bases at V and 1 base at J; junction bases unmatched: 8. Germline assignment: CDR1 LNHDA and CDR2 SQIVND (reference sequence). The CDR3 sequence is CASRLRQGQNTEAFF. The CDR3 DNA reads as TGTGCCAGTAGACTACGACAGGGACAGAACACTGAAGCTTTCTTT.

This clonotype was recorded a few times. The rearrangement uses TRBV27 and TRBJ2-2; D unclear. This CDR3 has 14 residues. The V gene lost 5 bases and the J gene lost 2 bases, with 9 bases spanning the gap. The germline V gene encodes CDR1 MNHEY and CDR2 SMNVEV (reference sequence). CDR3 region: CASSPRLNTGELFF. The DNA of the CDR3 is TGTGCCAGCAGTCCCCGTCTTAACACCGGGGAGCTGTTTTTT.

This clonotype was counted ten times or more. The genes are TRBV20-1 and TRBJ1-5; a possible D gene is TRBD1 (6 bases). The CDR3 consists of 16 residues. In germline, CDR1 is DFQATT, CDR2 SNEGSKA (reference sequence). V was clipped by 4 bases and J by 0 bases, with 16 bases between them. DNA of the CDR3: TGCAGTGCTACCCCAGGGGCTCGATATAGCAATCAGCCCCAGCATTTT. Protein: CSATPGARYSNQPQHF.

In this sample, this clonotype turned up many times. The genes are TRBV15 and TRBJ2-7, with D perhaps being TRBD1 or TRBD2 (5 bases each). With 11 bases removed from V and 6 bases from J, the gap between germline ends came to 8 bases. In germline, CDR1 is LNHNV, CDR2 YYDKDF (reference sequence). This CDR3 is built from 9 residues. The CDR3 coding sequence is TGTGCCCGGGGACGCGAGCAGTACTTC. Protein: CARGREQYF.

This clonotype has at least ten counts. The CDR3 protein is CASSQGIEAFF. In DNA form, the CDR3 reads TGTGCCAGCAGTCAGGGTATAGAAGCTTTCTTT. The chain uses TRBV6-5 and TRBJ1-1; possible D gene TRBD1, 5 bases. Trimming stripped 5 bases from V and 8 bases from J, with 9 bases between. CDR3 length: 11 amino acids. Germline V gene lookup returns CDR1 MNHEY and CDR2 SVGAGI.

This clonotype was observed a handful of times. The gene calls are TRBV20-1 and TRBJ2-5, with 9 bases aligning to TRBD2. The J segment lost 7 bases and the V segment lost 2 bases, leaving 8 bases of the junction unmatched. There are 14 residues in the CDR3. Per the germline V gene, CDR1 is DFQATT and CDR2 is SNEGSKA (reference sequence). The CDR3 is CSARSSGSIGTQYF. For the CDR3, the DNA is TGCAGTGCTAGAAGTAGCGGGAGTATCGGGACCCAGTACTTC.

The chain joins TRBV19 to TRBJ1-1; TRBD1 matches 8 bases. The CDR3 extends over 14 amino acids. Germline V gene data show CDR1 as LNHDA and CDR2 as SQIVND (reference sequence). The V segment lost 5 bases and the J segment 3 bases; nucleotides outside the gene matches: 5. The CDR3 DNA reads as TGTGCCAGTAGTGTGACAGGGGTGGACACTGAAGCTTTCTTT. It is translated as CASSVTGVDTEAFF.

The table lists this clonotype with many counts. The J gene is TRBJ2-3, the V gene TRBV7-3, with 9 bases lining up with TRBD1. Trimming took 5 bases from V and 1 from J; bases not matched to a gene: 16. Germline V gives CDR1 SGHTA, CDR2 FQGTGA. This CDR3 has 19 amino acids. The CDR3 DNA is TGTGCCAGCAGCCCAAGGGGGACAGGGATGCTCGAGGGCACAGATACGCAGTATTTT. It is translated as CASSPRGTGMLEGTDTQYF.

This clonotype showed up many times. V gene TRBV7-2 combines with J gene TRBJ2-7, with TRBD2 matching 12 bases. Trimming took 5 bases from V and 2 from J; bases not matched to a gene: 4. Germline V lookup: CDR1 SGHTA, CDR2 FQGNSA. CDR3 length equals 15 residues. The CDR3: CASSPGLAGTYEQYF. CDR3 DNA: TGTGCCAGCAGCCCGGGACTAGCGGGCACCTACGAGCAGTACTTC.

The table lists this clonotype with many counts. CDR3 bases: TGTGCCACCAGCAGAGATTTTGGCCTGGGGAATGAGCAGTTCTTC. Translation: CATSRDFGLGNEQFF. The chain joins TRBV15 to TRBJ2-1; no firm D call. Per germline, CDR1 LNHNV and CDR2 YYDKDF (reference sequence). With 0 bases removed from V and 7 bases from J, the gap between germline ends came to 13 bases. CDR3 length: 15 residues.

There are many counts of this clonotype. This chain joins TRBV5-1 and TRBJ2-1, with 13 positions matching TRBD2. The J segment lost 8 bases and the V segment lost 2 bases, leaving 4 bases of the junction unmatched. The CDR3 sequence is 15 residues long. Germline assignment: CDR1 SGHRS and CDR2 YFSETQ. The CDR3 DNA sequence: TGCGCCAGCAGCTTCGGGACTAGCGGGATCCATGAGCAGTTCTTC. It encodes CASSFGTSGIHEQFF.

This chain connects TRBV10-3 to TRBJ2-1, with no clear D. The V gene's germline CDR1 is ENHRY and CDR2 SYGVKD. The CDR3 is 11 residues long. The germline V and J ends were trimmed by 7 bases and 8 bases, with 9 bases remaining between them. This CDR3 reads CAIMSEYEQFF. CDR3 coding DNA: TGTGCCATCATGTCCGAATATGAGCAGTTCTTC.

This clonotype was recorded a few times. The chain is built from TRBV28 and TRBJ1-1; D is possibly TRBD1 (5 bases). The CDR3 sequence is 14 residues long. V lost 6 bases and J lost 0, with 11 bases in between. CDR1 is MDHEN and CDR2 is SYDVKM in the germline V gene. CDR3 region: CASRLPGVNTEAFF. The CDR3 region has the DNA TGTGCCAGCAGGCTCCCGGGGGTGAACACTGAAGCTTTCTTT.

This rearrangement joins TRBV6-2 or TRBV6-3 to TRBJ1-5, with 8 bases identical to TRBD1. This CDR3 spans 19 amino acids. Losses at the gene ends were 6 bases for V and 0 bases for J; bases not matched to a gene: 16. Germline-derived CDR1 and CDR2 are MNHEY and SVGEGT. Here the CDR3 reads CASRGPGQDLRDSNQPQHF. Here the CDR3 DNA reads TGTGCCAGCAGAGGACCGGGACAGGACCTCAGGGATAGCAATCAGCCCCAGCATTTT.

This clonotype was recorded at least ten times. V is TRBV14 and J is TRBJ2-3, with a tentative D call TRBD1 (6 bases). Germline assignment: CDR1 SGHDN and CDR2 FVKESK. This CDR3 region has 17 residues. V was shortened by 4 bases and J by 0 bases, with 17 bases between the two germline ends. In DNA, the CDR3 is TGTGCCAGCAGCCCCCCCTGGGACATTGATAGCACAGATACGCAGTATTTT. Amino acid sequence: CASSPPWDIDSTDTQYF.

A few counts support this clonotype. This chain joins TRBV7-2 and TRBJ2-1, with 9 bases matching TRBD2. Germline CDR1 is SGHTA and CDR2 is FQGNSA. Trimming removed 2 bases from V and 6 bases from J; junction bases left unmatched: 5. CDR3 length: 15 amino acids. Written as DNA, the CDR3 is TGTGCCAGCAGCTTACTAGCGGGATTTAGCAATGAGCAGTTCTTC. Translating it yields CASSLLAGFSNEQFF.

This clonotype was counted many times. The rearrangement links TRBV28 to TRBJ1-1; possibly TRBD1 for D (5 bases). The germline V and J ends were trimmed by 6 bases and 6 bases, with 17 bases remaining between them. CDR3 length: 14 residues. Germline assignment: CDR1 MDHEN and CDR2 SYDVKM. CDR3 region: CASSLIQGVPEAFF. The CDR3 DNA sequence: TGTGCCAGCAGCCTCATCCAGGGAGTGCCTGAAGCTTTCTTT. Combining the CDR3 with reference TRBV28 and TRBJ1-1 gives the whole variable domain DVKVTQSSRYLVKRTGEKVFLECVQDMDHENMFWYRQDPGLGLRLIYFSYDVKMKEKGDIPEGYSVSREKKERFSLILESASTNQTSMYLCASSLIQGVPEAFFGQGTRLTVV.

The sample holds many counts of this clonotype. This sequence joins TRBV12-3 or TRBV12-4 and TRBJ2-7; perhaps TRBD2 as D (5 bases). V lost 1 base, J lost 5 bases, and 9 bases lay in between. The CDR3 covers 13 residues. The CDR3: CASSLGGLDEQYF. CDR3 nucleotide sequence: TGTGCCAGCAGTTTAGGAGGGTTGGACGAGCAGTACTTC.